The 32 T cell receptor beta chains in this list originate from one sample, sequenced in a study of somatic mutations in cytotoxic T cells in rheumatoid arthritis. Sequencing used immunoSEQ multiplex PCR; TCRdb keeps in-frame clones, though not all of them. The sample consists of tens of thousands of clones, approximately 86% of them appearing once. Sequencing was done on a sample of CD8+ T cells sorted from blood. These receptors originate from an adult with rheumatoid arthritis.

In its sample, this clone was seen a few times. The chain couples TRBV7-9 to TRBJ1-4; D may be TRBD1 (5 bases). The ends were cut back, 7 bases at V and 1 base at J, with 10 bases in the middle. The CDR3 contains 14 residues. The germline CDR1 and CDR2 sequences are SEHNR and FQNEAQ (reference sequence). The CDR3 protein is CASTTGGTNEKLFF. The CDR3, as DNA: TGTGCCAGCACTACAGGAGGAACTAATGAAAAACTGTTTTTT.

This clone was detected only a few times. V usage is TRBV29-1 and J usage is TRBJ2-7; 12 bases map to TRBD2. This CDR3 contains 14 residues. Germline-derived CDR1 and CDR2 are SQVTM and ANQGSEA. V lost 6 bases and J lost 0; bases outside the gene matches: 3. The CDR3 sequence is CSVLAGGSSYEQYF. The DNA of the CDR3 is TGCAGCGTCCTAGCGGGAGGGAGCTCCTACGAGCAGTACTTC.

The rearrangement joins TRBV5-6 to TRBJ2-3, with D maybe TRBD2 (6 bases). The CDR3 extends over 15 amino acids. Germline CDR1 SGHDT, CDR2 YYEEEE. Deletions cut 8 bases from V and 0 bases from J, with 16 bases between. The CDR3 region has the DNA TGTGCCAGTATCCGGCGGGGCTTTAGCACAGATACGCAGTATTTT. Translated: CASIRRGFSTDTQYF.

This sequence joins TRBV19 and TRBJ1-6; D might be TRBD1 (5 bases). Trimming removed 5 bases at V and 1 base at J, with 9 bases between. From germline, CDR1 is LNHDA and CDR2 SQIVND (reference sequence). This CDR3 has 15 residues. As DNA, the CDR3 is TGTGCCAGTAGTTGGGGGGGATCCTATAATTCACCCCTCCACTTT. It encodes CASSWGGSYNSPLHF.

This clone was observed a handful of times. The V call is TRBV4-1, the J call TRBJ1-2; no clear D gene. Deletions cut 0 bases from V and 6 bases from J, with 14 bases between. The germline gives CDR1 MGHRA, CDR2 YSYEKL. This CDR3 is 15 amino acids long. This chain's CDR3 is CASSQEAAPLHGYTF. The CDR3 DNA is TGCGCCAGCAGCCAAGAGGCAGCTCCCCTACATGGCTACACCTTC.

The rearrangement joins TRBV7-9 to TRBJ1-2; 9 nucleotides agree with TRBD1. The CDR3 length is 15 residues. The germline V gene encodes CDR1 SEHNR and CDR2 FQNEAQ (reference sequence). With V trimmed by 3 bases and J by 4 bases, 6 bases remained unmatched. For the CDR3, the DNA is TGTGCCAGCAGCTTTTCCGGGACAGGGCTCTATGGCTACACCTTC. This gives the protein CASSFSGTGLYGYTF.

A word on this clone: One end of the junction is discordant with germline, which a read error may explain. CDR3 DNA sequence: TGTGCTAGCAGCTTAGCTTCCGGGACACAAGAGACCCAGTACTTC. Protein: CASSLASGTQETQYF. The chain carries TRBV7-7 and TRBJ2-5; D might be TRBD1 (6 bases). CDR1 is SSHAT, CDR2 FNYEAQ, per germline (reference sequence). The CDR3 has 15 amino acids.

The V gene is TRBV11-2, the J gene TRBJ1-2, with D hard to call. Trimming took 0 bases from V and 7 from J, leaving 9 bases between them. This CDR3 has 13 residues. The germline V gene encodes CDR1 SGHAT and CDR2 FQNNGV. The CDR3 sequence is CASSLEYPPGYTF. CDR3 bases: TGTGCCAGCAGCTTAGAATATCCTCCTGGCTACACCTTC.

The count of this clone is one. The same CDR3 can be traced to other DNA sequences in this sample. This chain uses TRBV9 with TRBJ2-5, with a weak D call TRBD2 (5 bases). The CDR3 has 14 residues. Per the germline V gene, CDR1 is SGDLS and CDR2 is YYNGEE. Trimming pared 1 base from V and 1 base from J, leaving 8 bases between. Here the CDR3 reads CASSVSGVQETQYF. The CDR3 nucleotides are TGTGCCAGCAGCGTATCCGGGGTCCAAGAGACCCAGTACTTC.

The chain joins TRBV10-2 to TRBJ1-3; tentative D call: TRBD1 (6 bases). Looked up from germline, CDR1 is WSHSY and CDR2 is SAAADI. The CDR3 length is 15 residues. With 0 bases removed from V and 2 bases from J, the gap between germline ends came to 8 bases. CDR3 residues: CASSESGGTGNTIYF. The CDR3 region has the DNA TGCGCCAGCAGTGAGTCTGGGGGCACTGGAAACACCATATATTTT.

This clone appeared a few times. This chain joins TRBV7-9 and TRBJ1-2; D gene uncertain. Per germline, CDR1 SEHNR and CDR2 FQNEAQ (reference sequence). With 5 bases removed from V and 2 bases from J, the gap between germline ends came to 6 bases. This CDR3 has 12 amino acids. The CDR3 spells CASSDGNYGYTF. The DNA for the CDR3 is TGTGCCAGCAGCGACGGAAACTATGGCTACACCTTC.

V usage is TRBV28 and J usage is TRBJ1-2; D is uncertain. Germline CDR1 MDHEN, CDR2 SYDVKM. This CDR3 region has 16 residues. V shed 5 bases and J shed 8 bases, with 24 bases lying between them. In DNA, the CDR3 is TGTGCCAGCAGTGATACAGCGTTGGACCCGTTGGCGGGCTACACCTTC. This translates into CASSDTALDPLAGYTF.

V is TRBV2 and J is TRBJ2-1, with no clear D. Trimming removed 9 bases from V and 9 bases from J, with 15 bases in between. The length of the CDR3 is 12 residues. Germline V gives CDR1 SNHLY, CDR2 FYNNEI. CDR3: CASPKRVPEQFF. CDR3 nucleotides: TGTGCCAGTCCGAAACGGGTCCCTGAGCAGTTCTTC.

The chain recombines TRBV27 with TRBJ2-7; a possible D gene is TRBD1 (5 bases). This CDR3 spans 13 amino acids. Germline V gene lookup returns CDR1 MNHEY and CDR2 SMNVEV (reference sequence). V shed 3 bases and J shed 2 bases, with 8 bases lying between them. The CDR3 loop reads CASSLGRAYEQYF. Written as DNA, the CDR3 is TGTGCCAGCAGTTTGGGCAGGGCCTACGAGCAGTACTTC.

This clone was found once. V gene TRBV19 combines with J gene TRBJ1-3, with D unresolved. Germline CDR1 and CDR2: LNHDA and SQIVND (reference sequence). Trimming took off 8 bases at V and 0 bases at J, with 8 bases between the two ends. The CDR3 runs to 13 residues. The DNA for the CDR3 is TGTGCCAGTGCCGGTAACTCTGGAAACACCATATATTTT. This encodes CASAGNSGNTIYF. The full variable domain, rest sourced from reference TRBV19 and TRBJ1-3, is DGGITQSPKYLFRKEGQNVTLSCEQNLNHDAMYWYRQDPGQGLRLIYYSQIVNDFQKGDIAEGYSVSREKKESFPLTVTSAQKNPTAFYLCASAGNSGNTIYFGEGSWLTVV.

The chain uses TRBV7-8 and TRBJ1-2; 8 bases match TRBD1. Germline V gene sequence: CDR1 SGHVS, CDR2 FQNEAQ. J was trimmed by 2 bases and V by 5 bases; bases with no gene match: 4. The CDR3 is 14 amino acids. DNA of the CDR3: TGTGCCAGCAGCCCCGGACAGGGCAACTATGGCTACACCTTC. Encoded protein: CASSPGQGNYGYTF.

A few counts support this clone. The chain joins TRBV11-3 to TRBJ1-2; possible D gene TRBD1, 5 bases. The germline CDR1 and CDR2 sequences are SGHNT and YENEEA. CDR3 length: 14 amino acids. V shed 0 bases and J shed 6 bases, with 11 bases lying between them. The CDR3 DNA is TGTGCCAGCAGCTTAGATTATGTGGGGGATGGCTACACCTTC. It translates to CASSLDYVGDGYTF. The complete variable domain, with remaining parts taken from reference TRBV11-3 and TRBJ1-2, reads EAGVVQSPRYKIIEKKQPVAFWCNPISGHNTLYWYLQNLGQGPELLIRYENEEAVDDSQLPKDRFSAERLKGVDSTLKIQPAELGDSAVYLCASSLDYVGDGYTFGSGTRLTVV.

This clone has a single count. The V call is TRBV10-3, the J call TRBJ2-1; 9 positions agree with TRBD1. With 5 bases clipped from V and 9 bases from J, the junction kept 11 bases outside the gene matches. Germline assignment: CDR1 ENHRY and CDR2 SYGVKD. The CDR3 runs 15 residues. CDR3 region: CAISQTGTGPGEQFF. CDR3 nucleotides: TGTGCCATCAGTCAGACCGGGACAGGGCCAGGTGAGCAGTTCTTC.

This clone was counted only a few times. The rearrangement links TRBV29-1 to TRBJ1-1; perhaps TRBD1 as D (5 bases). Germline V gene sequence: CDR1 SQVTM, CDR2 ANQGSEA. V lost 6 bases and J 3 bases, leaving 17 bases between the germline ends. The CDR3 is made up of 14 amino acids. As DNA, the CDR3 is TGCAGCGTGACCGGGGACCCTGTATACACTGAAGCTTTCTTT. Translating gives CSVTGDPVYTEAFF.

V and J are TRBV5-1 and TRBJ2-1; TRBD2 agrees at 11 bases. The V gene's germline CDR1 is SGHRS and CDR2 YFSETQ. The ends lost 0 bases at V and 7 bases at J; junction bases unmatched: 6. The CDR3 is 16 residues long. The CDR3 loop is CASSLGVAGGRNEQFF. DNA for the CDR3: TGCGCCAGCAGCTTGGGCGTAGCGGGGGGGCGAAATGAGCAGTTCTTC.

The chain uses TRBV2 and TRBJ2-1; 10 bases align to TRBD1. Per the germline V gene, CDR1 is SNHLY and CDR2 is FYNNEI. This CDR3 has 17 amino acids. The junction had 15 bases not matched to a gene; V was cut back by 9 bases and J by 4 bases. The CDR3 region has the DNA TGTGCCAGTATCAGTGAGGCGACAGGGGGCCGGTACAATGAGCAGTTCTTC. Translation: CASISEATGGRYNEQFF.

In DNA, the CDR3 is TGTGCCTCTCAAGGGGGGGGATCTGGGGCCAACGTCCTGACTTTC. Its translation is CASQGGGSGANVLTF. The gene calls are TRBV25-1 and TRBJ2-6; a possible D gene is TRBD2 (7 bases). The CDR3 covers 15 residues. Germline V gene lookup returns CDR1 MGHDK and CDR2 SYGVNS. With 11 bases removed from V and 1 base from J, the gap between germline ends came to 15 bases.

The DNA for the CDR3 is TGCGCCAGCAGCCAAGAGGCCGGGGAGCTGTTTTTT. Translated: CASSQEAGELFF. The chain is built from TRBV4-1 and TRBJ2-2; D unresolved. Germline CDR1 reads MGHRA; CDR2 reads YSYEKL. There are 12 residues in the CDR3. Trimming took off 0 bases at V and 6 bases at J, with 2 bases between the two ends.

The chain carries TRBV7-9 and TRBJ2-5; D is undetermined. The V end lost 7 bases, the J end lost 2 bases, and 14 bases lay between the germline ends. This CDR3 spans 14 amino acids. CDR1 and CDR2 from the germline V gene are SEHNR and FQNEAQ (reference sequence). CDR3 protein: CASTPPLRQETQYF. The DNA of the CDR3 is TGTGCCAGCACCCCCCCGCTGAGGCAAGAGACCCAGTACTTC. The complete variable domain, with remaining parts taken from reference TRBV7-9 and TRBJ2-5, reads DTGVSQNPRHKITKRGQNVTFRCDPISEHNRLYWYRQTLGQGPEFLTYFQNEAQLEKSRLLSDRFSAERPKGSFSTLEIQRTEQGDSAMYLCASTPPLRQETQYFGPGTRLLVL.

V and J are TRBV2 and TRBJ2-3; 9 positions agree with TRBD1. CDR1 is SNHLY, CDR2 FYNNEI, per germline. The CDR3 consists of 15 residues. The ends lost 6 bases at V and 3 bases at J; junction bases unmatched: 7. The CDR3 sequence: CASRYPGQGTDTQYF. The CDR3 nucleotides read TGTGCCAGCAGATACCCGGGACAGGGAACAGATACGCAGTATTTT.

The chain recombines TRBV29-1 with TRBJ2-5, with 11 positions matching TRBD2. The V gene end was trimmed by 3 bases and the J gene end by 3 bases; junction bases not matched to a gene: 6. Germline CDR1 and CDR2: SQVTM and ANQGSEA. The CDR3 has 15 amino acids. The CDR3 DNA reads TGCAGCGTTGATCCGACTAGCGGGGTCAAAGAGACCCAGTACTTC. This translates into CSVDPTSGVKETQYF.

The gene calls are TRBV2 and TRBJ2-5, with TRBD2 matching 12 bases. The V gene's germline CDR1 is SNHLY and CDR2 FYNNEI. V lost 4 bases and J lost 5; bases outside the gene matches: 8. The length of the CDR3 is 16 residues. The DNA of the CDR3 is TGTGCCAGCAGTGTGACTAGCGGGGGCCTTCGGGAGACCCAGTACTTC. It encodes CASSVTSGGLRETQYF.

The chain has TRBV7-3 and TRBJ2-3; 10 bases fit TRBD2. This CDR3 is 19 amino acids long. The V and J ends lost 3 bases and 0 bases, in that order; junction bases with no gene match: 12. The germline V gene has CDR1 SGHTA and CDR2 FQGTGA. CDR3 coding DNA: TGTGCCAGCAGCTTCGGTTATAGCGGGGGGATAACTAGCACAGATACGCAGTATTTT. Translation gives CASSFGYSGGITSTDTQYF.

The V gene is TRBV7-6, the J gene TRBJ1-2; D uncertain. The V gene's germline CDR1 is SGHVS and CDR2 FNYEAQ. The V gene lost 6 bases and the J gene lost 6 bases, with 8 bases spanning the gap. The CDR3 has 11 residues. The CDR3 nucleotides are TGTGCCAGCAGGGGTGTGCATGGCTACACCTTC. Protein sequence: CASRGVHGYTF.

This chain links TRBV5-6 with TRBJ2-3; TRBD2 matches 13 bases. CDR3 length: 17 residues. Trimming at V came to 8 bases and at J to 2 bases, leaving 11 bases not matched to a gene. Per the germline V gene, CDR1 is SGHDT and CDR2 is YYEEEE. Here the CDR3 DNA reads TGTGCCAGTAATGGACTAGCGGGAGAAACCCCCACAGATACGCAGTATTTT. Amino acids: CASNGLAGETPTDTQYF.

The CDR3 DNA follows: TGTGCCAGTAGCCCTCTCCCGACGGATTCTGGGGCCAACGTCCTGACTTTC. It codes for CASSPLPTDSGANVLTF. The V and J genes are TRBV19 and TRBJ2-6; no clear D. Germline CDR1 and CDR2: LNHDA and SQIVND (reference sequence). Trimming removed 6 bases from V and 1 base from J, with 16 bases in between. The CDR3 has 17 residues.

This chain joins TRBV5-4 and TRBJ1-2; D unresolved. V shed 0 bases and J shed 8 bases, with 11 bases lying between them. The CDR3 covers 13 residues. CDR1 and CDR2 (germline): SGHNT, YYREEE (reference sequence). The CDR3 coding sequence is TGTGCCAGCAGCTTGGAGGTCGAAAGAGGCTACACCTTC. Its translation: CASSLEVERGYTF.